This TCR beta chain derives from a study of shared clonotypes between healthy human individuals. The table came from immunoSEQ multiplex PCR; TCRdb's copy has only in-frame clones and leaves some out. The table includes about 2.2 million clones, around 93% detected once. CD45RO-negative CD8 cells positively selected for CCR7 made up the naive population, which excluded terminally differentiated effector memory CD45RA+ cells. Healthy adults negative for HIV, lacking recent acute infections or vaccinations, served as donors. Germline-derived CDR1 and CDR2 are MNHEY and SVGAGI. This CDR3 has 16 residues. The V gene lost 6 bases and the J gene lost 5 bases, with 22 bases spanning the gap.

The specimen was naive CD8+ T cells from PBMCs. The rearrangement links TRBV6-5 to TRBJ1-1, with a weak D call TRBD1 (6 bases). This receptor was identified in a man between 18 and 29 years old in good health. Some clones in this sample may be carry-over from other donors' samples. The DNA of the CDR3 is TGTGCCAGCAGCTACAGGGACATGGTGTGGCTGACTGAAGCTTTCTTT. Protein product: CASSYRDMVWLTEAFF.